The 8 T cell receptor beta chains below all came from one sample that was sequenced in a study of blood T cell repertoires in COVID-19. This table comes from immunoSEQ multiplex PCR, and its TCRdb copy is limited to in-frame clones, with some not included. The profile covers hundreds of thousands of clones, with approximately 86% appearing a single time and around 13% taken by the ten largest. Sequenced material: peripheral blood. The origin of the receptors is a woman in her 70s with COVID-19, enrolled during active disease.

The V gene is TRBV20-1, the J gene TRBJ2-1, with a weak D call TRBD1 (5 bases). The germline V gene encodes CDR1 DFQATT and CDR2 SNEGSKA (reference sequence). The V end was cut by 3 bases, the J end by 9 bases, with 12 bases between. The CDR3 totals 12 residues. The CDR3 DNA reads TGCAGTGCTAGTCAGCAGGGAACTGAGCAGTTCTTC. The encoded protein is CSASQQGTEQFF.

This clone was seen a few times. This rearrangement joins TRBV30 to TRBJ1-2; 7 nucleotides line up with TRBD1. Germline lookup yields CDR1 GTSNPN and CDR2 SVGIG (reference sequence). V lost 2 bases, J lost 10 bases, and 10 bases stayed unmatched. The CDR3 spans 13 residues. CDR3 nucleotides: TGTGCCTGGAGTTTCGGGACAGCGAGACCCTACACCTTC. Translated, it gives CAWSFGTARPYTF.

CDR3 DNA: TGTGCCAGCAGCGGGACAGCTATTACCTACGAGCAGTACTTC. It translates to CASSGTAITYEQYF. The chain recombines TRBV7-8 with TRBJ2-7; 7 bases agree with TRBD1. The CDR3 runs 14 residues. CDR1 is SGHVS and CDR2 is FQNEAQ in the germline V gene. Unmatched junction bases numbered 6, after V lost 5 bases and J lost 2 bases.

This CDR3 reads CASSDSQGAGGTEAFF. CDR3 nucleotides: TGTGCCAGCAGTGATTCACAGGGGGCAGGCGGCACTGAAGCTTTCTTT. This sequence joins TRBV6-1 and TRBJ1-1; 9 positions match TRBD1. From germline, CDR1 is MNHNS and CDR2 SASEGT. The CDR3 has 16 amino acids. The V and J ends lost 3 bases and 4 bases, in that order; junction bases with no gene match: 9.

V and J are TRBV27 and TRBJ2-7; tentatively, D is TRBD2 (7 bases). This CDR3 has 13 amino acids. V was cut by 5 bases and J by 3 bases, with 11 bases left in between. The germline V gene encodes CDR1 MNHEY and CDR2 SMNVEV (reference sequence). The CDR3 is CASSRGAHYEQYF. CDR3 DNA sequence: TGTGCCAGCAGTCGGGGGGCTCACTACGAGCAGTACTTC.

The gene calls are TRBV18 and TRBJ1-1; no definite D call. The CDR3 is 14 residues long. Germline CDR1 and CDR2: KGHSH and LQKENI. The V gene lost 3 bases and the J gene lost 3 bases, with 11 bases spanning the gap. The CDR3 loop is CASSPTGVDTEAFF. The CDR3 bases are TGTGCCAGCTCACCGACCGGAGTGGACACTGAAGCTTTCTTT.

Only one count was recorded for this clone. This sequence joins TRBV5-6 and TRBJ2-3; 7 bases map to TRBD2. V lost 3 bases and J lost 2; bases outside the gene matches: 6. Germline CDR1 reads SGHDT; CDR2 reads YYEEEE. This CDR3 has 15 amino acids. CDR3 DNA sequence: TGTGCCAGCAGCTCGGGAGGCAAATACACAGATACGCAGTATTTT. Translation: CASSSGGKYTDTQYF.

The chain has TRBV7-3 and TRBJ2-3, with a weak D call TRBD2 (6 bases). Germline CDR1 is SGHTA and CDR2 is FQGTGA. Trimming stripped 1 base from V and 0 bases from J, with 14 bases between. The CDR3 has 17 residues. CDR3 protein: CASSLKAPGASTDTQYF. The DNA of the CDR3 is TGTGCCAGCAGCTTAAAGGCCCCGGGAGCGAGCACAGATACGCAGTATTTT.